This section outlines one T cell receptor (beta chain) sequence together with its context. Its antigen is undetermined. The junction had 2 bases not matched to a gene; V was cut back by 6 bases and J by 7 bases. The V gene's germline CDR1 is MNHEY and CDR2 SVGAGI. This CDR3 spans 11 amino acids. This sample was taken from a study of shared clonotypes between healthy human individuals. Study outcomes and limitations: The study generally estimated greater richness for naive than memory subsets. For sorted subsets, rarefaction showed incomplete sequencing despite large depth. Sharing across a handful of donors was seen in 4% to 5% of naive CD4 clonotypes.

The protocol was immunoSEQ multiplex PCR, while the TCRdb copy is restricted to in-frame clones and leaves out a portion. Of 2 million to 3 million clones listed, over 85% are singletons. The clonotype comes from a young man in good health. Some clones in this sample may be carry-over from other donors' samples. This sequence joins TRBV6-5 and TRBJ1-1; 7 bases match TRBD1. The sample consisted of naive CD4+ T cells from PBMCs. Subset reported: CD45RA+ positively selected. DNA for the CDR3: TGTGCCAGCAGAAGACAGGGTGAAGCTTTCTTT. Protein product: CASRRQGEAFF.